A selection of T cell receptor beta chains follows, all from one sample in a study of blood T cell repertoires in COVID-19. Assay used: immunoSEQ multiplex PCR; TCRdb lists only in-frame clones, some missing. The profile covers 250,000 to 300,000 clones, with 70% to 90% appearing a single time and roughly 16% taken by the ten largest. The source material was PBMCs or T cells enriched from blood (not recorded which). Source of these receptors: a young man who had recovered from COVID-19. Each CDR3 is given with its conserved first and last residue. The order of the fields is J gene, D gene, clone size, CDR3 length, V gene, CDR3 protein, CDR3 DNA. A D gene is named only where the DNA matches it firmly. Clone sizes are given selectively: once, few, many, or a class where the clone is expanded.

j_gene: TRBJ1-3
d_gene: .
abundance: .
len: 14
v_gene: TRBV20-1
CDR3aa: CSASLGGVGNTIYF
CDR3nt: TGCAGTGCTAGTCTAGGGGGGGTAGGAAACACCATATATTTT

j_gene: TRBJ2-5
d_gene: TRBD2
abundance: .
len: 16
v_gene: TRBV5-1
CDR3aa: CASSQGTSGRQETQYF
CDR3nt: TGCGCCAGCAGCCAAGGGACTAGCGGGAGGCAAGAGACCCAGTACTTC

j_gene: TRBJ1-3
d_gene: TRBD1
abundance: few
len: 18
v_gene: TRBV24-1
CDR3aa: CATSDSTGGHQDGNTIYF
CDR3nt: TGTGCCACCAGTGATTCTACAGGGGGCCACCAGGACGGAAACACCATATATTTT

j_gene: TRBJ1-5
d_gene: .
abundance: .
len: 15
v_gene: TRBV7-2
CDR3aa: CASSSQLVSNQPQHF
CDR3nt: TGTGCCAGCAGCTCACAGCTGGTTAGCAATCAGCCCCAGCATTTT

j_gene: TRBJ2-5
d_gene: TRBD2
abundance: .
len: 17
v_gene: TRBV7-9
CDR3aa: CASSPRGGLAGAETQYF
CDR3nt: TGTGCCAGCAGCCCACGAGGGGGACTAGCGGGAGCAGAGACCCAGTACTTC

j_gene: TRBJ2-2
d_gene: .
abundance: few
len: 13
v_gene: TRBV14
CDR3aa: CASSQVGAGELFF
CDR3nt: TGTGCCAGCAGCCAAGTCGGGGCCGGGGAGCTGTTTTTT

j_gene: TRBJ2-7
d_gene: TRBD2
abundance: .
len: 19
v_gene: TRBV5-4
CDR3aa: CASSTEGTVGTSGVYEQYF
CDR3nt: TGTGCCAGCAGCACCGAGGGGACGGTTGGGACTAGCGGGGTTTACGAGCAGTACTTC

j_gene: TRBJ1-2
d_gene: .
abundance: .
len: 12
v_gene: TRBV3-1/TRBV3-2
CDR3aa: CASSTRRYGYTF
CDR3nt: TGTGCCAGCAGCACCCGGCGGTATGGCTACACCTTC

j_gene: TRBJ2-1
d_gene: .
abundance: few
len: 15
v_gene: TRBV7-9
CDR3aa: CASSQSESSYNEQFF
CDR3nt: TGTGCCAGCAGCCAAAGCGAGAGCTCCTACAATGAGCAGTTCTTC

j_gene: TRBJ1-6
d_gene: TRBD1
abundance: .
len: 14
v_gene: TRBV6-5
CDR3aa: CASRPGTGKSPLHF
CDR3nt: TGTGCCAGCAGACCAGGGACAGGGAAATCACCCCTCCACTTT

j_gene: TRBJ2-5
d_gene: TRBD1
abundance: .
len: 14
v_gene: TRBV7-7
CDR3aa: CASSGGDRGETQYF
CDR3nt: TGTGCTAGCAGCGGAGGGGACAGGGGGGAGACCCAGTACTTC

j_gene: TRBJ2-2
d_gene: TRBD2
abundance: .
len: 17
v_gene: TRBV9
CDR3aa: CASSVVASGSTTGELFF
CDR3nt: TGTGCCAGCAGCGTAGTTGCTAGCGGGAGTACGACCGGGGAGCTGTTTTTT

j_gene: TRBJ1-1
d_gene: .
abundance: .
len: 13
v_gene: TRBV12-3/TRBV12-4
CDR3aa: CASSRLSTELDFF
CDR3nt: TGTGCCAGCAGCCGACTCTCGACAGAGCTGGATTTCTTT

j_gene: TRBJ1-1
d_gene: TRBD1
abundance: once
len: 13
v_gene: TRBV3-1/TRBV3-2
CDR3aa: CASSQGTGAGAFF
CDR3nt: TGTGCCAGCAGCCAAGGAACAGGGGCGGGGGCTTTCTTT

j_gene: TRBJ2-6
d_gene: .
abundance: .
len: 15
v_gene: TRBV5-6
CDR3aa: CASSFISSGANVLTF
CDR3nt: TGTGCCAGCAGCTTTATCTCGTCTGGGGCCAACGTCCTGACTTTC

j_gene: TRBJ1-2
d_gene: TRBD1
abundance: .
len: 16
v_gene: TRBV7-9
CDR3aa: CASSLDRQGATNGYTF
CDR3nt: TGTGCCAGCAGCTTAGATCGGCAGGGGGCCACGAATGGCTACACCTTC

j_gene: TRBJ2-5
d_gene: .
abundance: .
len: 15
v_gene: TRBV7-8
CDR3aa: CASSFESGLGETQYF
CDR3nt: TGTGCCAGCAGCTTTGAGAGCGGCCTTGGTGAGACCCAGTACTTC

j_gene: TRBJ2-7
d_gene: .
abundance: .
len: 13
v_gene: TRBV3-1/TRBV3-2
CDR3aa: CASSQESSYEQYF
CDR3nt: TGTGCCAGCAGCCAAGAGAGCTCCTACGAGCAGTACTTC

j_gene: TRBJ2-1
d_gene: TRBD2
abundance: .
len: 14
v_gene: TRBV19
CDR3aa: CASKREDSYNEQFF
CDR3nt: TGTGCCAGTAAGCGGGAGGACTCCTACAATGAGCAGTTCTTC

j_gene: TRBJ2-2
d_gene: TRBD1
abundance: .
len: 16
v_gene: TRBV7-9
CDR3aa: CASSLPGTGNTGELFF
CDR3nt: TGTGCCAGCAGCTTACCCGGGACAGGAAACACCGGGGAGCTGTTTTTT

j_gene: TRBJ2-7
d_gene: .
abundance: .
len: 15
v_gene: TRBV19
CDR3aa: CASSSASGFSYEQYF
CDR3nt: TGTGCCAGTAGTAGCGCAAGCGGGTTCTCCTACGAGCAGTACTTC

j_gene: TRBJ1-2
d_gene: .
abundance: .
len: 12
v_gene: TRBV28
CDR3aa: CASSASGYGYTF
CDR3nt: TGTGCCAGCAGTGCCTCGGGGTATGGCTACACCTTC

j_gene: TRBJ2-5
d_gene: .
abundance: .
len: 12
v_gene: TRBV30
CDR3aa: CAWTTDQETQYF
CDR3nt: TGTGCCTGGACCACAGACCAAGAGACCCAGTACTTC

j_gene: TRBJ2-7
d_gene: TRBD2
abundance: few
len: 14
v_gene: TRBV6-5
CDR3aa: CASSRAGVSYEQYF
CDR3nt: TGTGCCAGCAGTAGAGCGGGGGTCTCCTACGAGCAGTACTTC

j_gene: TRBJ2-1
d_gene: .
abundance: .
len: 13
v_gene: TRBV7-2
CDR3aa: CASSTYRTNEQFF
CDR3nt: TGTGCCAGCAGCACCTACAGGACCAATGAGCAGTTCTTC

j_gene: TRBJ1-3
d_gene: .
abundance: .
len: 14
v_gene: TRBV19
CDR3aa: CASSIVSSGNTIYF
CDR3nt: TGTGCCAGTAGTATCGTATCCTCTGGAAACACCATATATTTT

j_gene: TRBJ1-1
d_gene: .
abundance: .
len: 13
v_gene: TRBV25-1
CDR3aa: CASSVTGNTEAFF
CDR3nt: TGTGCCAGCAGTGTTACAGGGAACACTGAAGCTTTCTTT

j_gene: TRBJ1-1
d_gene: .
abundance: few
len: 14
v_gene: TRBV3-1/TRBV3-2
CDR3aa: CASSQRDKNTEAFF
CDR3nt: TGTGCCAGCAGCCAACGGGACAAGAACACTGAAGCTTTCTTT

j_gene: TRBJ1-2
d_gene: .
abundance: .
len: 13
v_gene: TRBV3-1/TRBV3-2
CDR3aa: CASSQVSSYGYTF
CDR3nt: TGTGCCAGCAGCCAAGTCTCGAGCTATGGCTACACCTTC

j_gene: TRBJ2-7
d_gene: .
abundance: few
len: 15
v_gene: TRBV5-1
CDR3aa: CASSLEGSTPYEQYF
CDR3nt: TGCGCCAGCAGCTTAGAGGGATCCACCCCATACGAGCAGTACTTC

j_gene: TRBJ1-1
d_gene: .
abundance: once
len: 13
v_gene: TRBV5-6
CDR3aa: CASSLYGYFEAFF
CDR3nt: TGTGCCAGCAGCTTATACGGGTACTTTGAAGCTTTCTTT

j_gene: TRBJ1-2
d_gene: TRBD1
abundance: .
len: 16
v_gene: TRBV28
CDR3aa: CASRSPGQGTIGGYTF
CDR3nt: TGTGCCAGCAGGTCCCCGGGACAGGGGACGATTGGAGGCTACACCTTC

j_gene: TRBJ2-2
d_gene: TRBD2
abundance: .
len: 18
v_gene: TRBV5-4
CDR3aa: CASSLQRGGRRNTGELFF
CDR3nt: TGTGCCAGCAGCTTGCAGCGGGGGGGTAGACGGAACACCGGGGAGCTGTTTTTT

j_gene: TRBJ1-3
d_gene: .
abundance: .
len: 15
v_gene: TRBV5-1
CDR3aa: CASSRDTDSGNTIYF
CDR3nt: TGCGCCAGCAGCCGGGACACTGACTCTGGAAACACCATATATTTT

j_gene: TRBJ2-1
d_gene: TRBD2
abundance: .
len: 15
v_gene: TRBV6-4
CDR3aa: CASRRGTSVNNEQFF
CDR3nt: TGTGCCAGCAGACGGGGGACTAGCGTAAACAATGAGCAGTTCTTC

j_gene: TRBJ2-5
d_gene: TRBD2
abundance: .
len: 19
v_gene: TRBV11-2
CDR3aa: CASSLSFSGLAGGLETQYF
CDR3nt: TGTGCCAGCAGCTTATCCTTTTCGGGGCTAGCGGGGGGACTTGAGACCCAGTACTTC